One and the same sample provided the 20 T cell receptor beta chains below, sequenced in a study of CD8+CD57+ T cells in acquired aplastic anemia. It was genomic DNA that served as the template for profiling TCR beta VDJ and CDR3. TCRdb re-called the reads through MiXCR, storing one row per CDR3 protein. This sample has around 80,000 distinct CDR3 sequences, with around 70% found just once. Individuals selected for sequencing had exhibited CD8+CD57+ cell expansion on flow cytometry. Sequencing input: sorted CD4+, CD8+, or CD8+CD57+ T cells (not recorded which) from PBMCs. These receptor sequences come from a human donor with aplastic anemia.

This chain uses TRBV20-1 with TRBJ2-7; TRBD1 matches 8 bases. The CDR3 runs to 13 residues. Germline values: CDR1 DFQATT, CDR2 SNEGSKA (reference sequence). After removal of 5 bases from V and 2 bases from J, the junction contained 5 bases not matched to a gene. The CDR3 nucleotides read TGCAGTGCTTGGGACAGGCCCACCTACGAGCAGTACTTC. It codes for CSAWDRPTYEQYF.

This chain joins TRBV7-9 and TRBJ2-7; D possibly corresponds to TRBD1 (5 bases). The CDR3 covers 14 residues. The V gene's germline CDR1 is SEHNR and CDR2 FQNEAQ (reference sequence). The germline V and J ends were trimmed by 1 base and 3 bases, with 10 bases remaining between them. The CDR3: CASSLVGDGYEQYF. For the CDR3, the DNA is TGTGCCAGCAGCTTAGTAGGGGATGGCTACGAGCAGTACTTC.

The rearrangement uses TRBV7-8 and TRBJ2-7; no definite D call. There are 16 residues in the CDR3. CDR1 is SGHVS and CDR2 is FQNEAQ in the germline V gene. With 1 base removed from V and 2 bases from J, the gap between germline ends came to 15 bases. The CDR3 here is CASSLVVGRVTYEQYF. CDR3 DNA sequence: TGTGCCAGCAGCTTAGTGGTGGGTCGAGTAACCTACGAGCAGTACTTC.

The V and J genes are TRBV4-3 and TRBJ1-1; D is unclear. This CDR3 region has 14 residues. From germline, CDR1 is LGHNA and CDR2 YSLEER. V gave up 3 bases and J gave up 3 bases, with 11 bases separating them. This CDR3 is CASSHRMEDTEAFF. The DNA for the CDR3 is TGCGCCAGCAGCCATCGGATGGAAGACACTGAAGCTTTCTTT.

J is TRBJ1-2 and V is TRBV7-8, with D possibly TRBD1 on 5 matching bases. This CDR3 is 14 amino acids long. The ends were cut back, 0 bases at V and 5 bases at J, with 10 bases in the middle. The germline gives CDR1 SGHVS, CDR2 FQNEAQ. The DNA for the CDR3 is TGTGCCAGCAGCTTAGCCTCGGGGGGGTATGGCTACACCTTC. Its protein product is CASSLASGGYGYTF.

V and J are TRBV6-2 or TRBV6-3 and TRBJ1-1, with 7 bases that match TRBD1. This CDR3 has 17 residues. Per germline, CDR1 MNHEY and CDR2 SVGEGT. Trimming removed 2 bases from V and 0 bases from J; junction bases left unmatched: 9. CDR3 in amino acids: CASSYTRGTGVNTEAFF. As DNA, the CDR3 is TGTGCCAGCAGTTACACCAGGGGAACAGGGGTGAACACTGAAGCTTTCTTT.

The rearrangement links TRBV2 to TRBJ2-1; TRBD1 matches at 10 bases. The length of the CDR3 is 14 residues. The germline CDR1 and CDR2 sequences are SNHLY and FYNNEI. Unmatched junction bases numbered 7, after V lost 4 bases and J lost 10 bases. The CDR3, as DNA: TGTGCCAGCAGTGGTGGACAGGGGGTGGAAGAGCAGTTCTTC. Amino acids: CASSGGQGVEEQFF.

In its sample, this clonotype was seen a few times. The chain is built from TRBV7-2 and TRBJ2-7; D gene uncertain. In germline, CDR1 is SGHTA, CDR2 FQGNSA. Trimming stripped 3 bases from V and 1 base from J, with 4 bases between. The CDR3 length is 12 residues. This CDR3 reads CASSFGSYEQYF. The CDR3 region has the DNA TGTGCCAGCAGCTTCGGTTCCTACGAGCAGTACTTC.

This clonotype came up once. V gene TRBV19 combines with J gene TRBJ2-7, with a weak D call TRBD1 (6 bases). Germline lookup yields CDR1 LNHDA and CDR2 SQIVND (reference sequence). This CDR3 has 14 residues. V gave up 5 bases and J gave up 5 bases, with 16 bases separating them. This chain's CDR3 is CASSPVAGVHEQYF. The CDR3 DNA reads TGTGCCAGTAGTCCGGTGGCAGGGGTACACGAGCAGTACTTC. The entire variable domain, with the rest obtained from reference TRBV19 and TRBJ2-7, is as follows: DGGITQSPKYLFRKEGQNVTLSCEQNLNHDAMYWYRQDPGQGLRLIYYSQIVNDFQKGDIAEGYSVSREKKESFPLTVTSAQKNPTAFYLCASSPVAGVHEQYFGPGTRLTVT.

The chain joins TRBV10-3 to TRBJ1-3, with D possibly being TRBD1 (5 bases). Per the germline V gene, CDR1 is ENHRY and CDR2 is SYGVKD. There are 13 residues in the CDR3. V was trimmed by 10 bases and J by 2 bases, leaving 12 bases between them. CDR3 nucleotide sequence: TGTGCCACCCTGGAGGGACCTGGAAACACCATATATTTT. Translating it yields CATLEGPGNTIYF.

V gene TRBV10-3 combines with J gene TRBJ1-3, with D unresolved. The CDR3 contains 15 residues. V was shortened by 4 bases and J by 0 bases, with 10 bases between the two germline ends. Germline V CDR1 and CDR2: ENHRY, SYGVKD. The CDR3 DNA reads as TGTGCCATCAGTGCTCAAACTATCTCTGGAAACACCATATATTTT. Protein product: CAISAQTISGNTIYF.

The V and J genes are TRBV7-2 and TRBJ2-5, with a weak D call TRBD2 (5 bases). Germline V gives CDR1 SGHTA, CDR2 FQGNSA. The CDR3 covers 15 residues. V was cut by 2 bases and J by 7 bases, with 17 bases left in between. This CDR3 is CASSLWASRQRTQYF. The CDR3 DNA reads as TGTGCCAGCAGCTTATGGGCTAGCAGGCAGCGGACCCAGTACTTC.

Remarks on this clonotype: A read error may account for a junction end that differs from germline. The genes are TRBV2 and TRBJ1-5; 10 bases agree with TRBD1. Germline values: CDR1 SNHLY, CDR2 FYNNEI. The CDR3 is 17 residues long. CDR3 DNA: TGTGCCACCAGCACCGGGACAGGGGAGGCCAGCAATCAGCCCCAGCACTTT. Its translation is CATSTGTGEASNQPQHF.

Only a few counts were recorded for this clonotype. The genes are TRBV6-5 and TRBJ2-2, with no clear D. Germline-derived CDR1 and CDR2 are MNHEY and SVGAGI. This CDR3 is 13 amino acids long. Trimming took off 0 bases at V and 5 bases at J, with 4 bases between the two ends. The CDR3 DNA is TGTGCCAGCAGTTACTCCGCGACCGGGGAGCTGTTTTTT. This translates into CASSYSATGELFF.

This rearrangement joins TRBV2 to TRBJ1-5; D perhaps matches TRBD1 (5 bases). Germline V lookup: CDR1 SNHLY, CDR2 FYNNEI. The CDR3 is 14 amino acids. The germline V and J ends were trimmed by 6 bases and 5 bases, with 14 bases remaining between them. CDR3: CASSPWGRDQPQHF. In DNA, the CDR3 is TGTGCCAGCAGCCCGTGGGGCAGGGATCAGCCCCAGCATTTT.

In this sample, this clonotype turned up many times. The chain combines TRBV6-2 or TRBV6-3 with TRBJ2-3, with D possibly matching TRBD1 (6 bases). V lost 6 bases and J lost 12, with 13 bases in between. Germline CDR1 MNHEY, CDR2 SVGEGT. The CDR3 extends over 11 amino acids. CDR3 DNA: TGTGCCAGCAGATTAGAGACAGGCCAGTATTTT. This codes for CASRLETGQYF.

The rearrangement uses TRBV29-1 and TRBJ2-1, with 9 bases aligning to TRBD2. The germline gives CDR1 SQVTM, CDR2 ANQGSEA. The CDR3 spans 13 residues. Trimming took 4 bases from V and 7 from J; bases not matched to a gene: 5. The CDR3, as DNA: TGCAGCGTTGGTTTTAGCGGGGGAAATGAGCAGTTCTTC. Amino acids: CSVGFSGGNEQFF.

For the CDR3, the DNA is TGTGCCAGCAGTGGCGGGGGCGTAAATGGCTACACCTTC. Translating it yields CASSGGGVNGYTF. The gene calls are TRBV2 and TRBJ1-2; D may be TRBD1 (6 bases). The CDR3 is 13 residues long. Trimming shortened V by 4 bases and J by 6 bases, and 12 bases separated the two germline ends. Germline CDR1 and CDR2: SNHLY and FYNNEI.

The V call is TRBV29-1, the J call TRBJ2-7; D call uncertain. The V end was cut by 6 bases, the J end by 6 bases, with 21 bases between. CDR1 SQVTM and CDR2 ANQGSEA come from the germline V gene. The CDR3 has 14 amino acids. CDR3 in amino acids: CSVSSPDPSAEQYF. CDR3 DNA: TGCAGCGTGAGCTCGCCAGACCCTTCGGCCGAGCAGTACTTC.

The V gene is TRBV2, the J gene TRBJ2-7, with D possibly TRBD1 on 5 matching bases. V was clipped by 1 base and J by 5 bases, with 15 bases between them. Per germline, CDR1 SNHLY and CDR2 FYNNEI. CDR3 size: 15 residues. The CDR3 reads CASSEEFGATNEQYF. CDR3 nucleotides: TGTGCCAGCAGTGAAGAGTTTGGGGCTACGAACGAGCAGTACTTC.